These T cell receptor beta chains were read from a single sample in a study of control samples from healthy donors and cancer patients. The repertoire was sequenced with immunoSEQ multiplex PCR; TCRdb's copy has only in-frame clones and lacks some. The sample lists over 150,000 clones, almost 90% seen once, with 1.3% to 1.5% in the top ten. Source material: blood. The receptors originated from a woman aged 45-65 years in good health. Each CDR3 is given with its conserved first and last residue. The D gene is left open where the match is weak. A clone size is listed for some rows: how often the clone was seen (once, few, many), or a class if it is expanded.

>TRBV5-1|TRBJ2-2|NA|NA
TGCGCCAGCAGCCAACAAGGGACCGGGGAGCTGTTTTTT
CASSQQGTGELFF
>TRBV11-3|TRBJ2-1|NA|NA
TGTGCCAGCAGCCCGGACTTTGGAAGGGCTGTTGAGCAGTTCTTC
CASSPDFGRAVEQFF
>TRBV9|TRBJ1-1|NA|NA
TGTGCCAGCAGCGATAGAAGCGGACGCAACGTTGCGACTGAAGCTTTCTTT
CASSDRSGRNVATEAFF
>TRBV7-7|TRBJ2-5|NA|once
TGTGCTAGCAGTCCTACCGGGCGAAAAGAGACCCAGTACTTC
CASSPTGRKETQYF
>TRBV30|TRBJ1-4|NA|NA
TGTGCCTGGAATGGCCTACCGGGTGAAAAACTGTTTTTT
CAWNGLPGEKLFF
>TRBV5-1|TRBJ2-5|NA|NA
TGCGCCAGCAGCACGGGACGTTCGGAGACCCAGTACTTC
CASSTGRSETQYF
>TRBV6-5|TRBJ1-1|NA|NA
TGTGCCAGCAGTTATGGGGGGTCTCGAACTGAAGCTTTCTTT
CASSYGGSRTEAFF
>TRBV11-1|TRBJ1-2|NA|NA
TGTGCCAGCAGCTTAGAGGTTTCAGGCGTCTACACCTTC
CASSLEVSGVYTF
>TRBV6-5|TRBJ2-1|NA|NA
TGTGCCAGCAGTTACGGTTCATGGGGGACCGATGAGCAGTTCTTC
CASSYGSWGTDEQFF
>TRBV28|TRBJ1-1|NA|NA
TGTGCCAGCAGCGCAAGTGGGGCCGAAGCTTTCTTT
CASSASGAEAFF
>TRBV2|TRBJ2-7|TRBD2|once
TGTGCCAGCAGGCGGGAGGCCAGGGAGCAGTACTTC
CASRREAREQYF
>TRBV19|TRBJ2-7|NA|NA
TGTGCCAGTAGTATAGGCAGGGGCGCTAACTACGAGCAGTACTTC
CASSIGRGANYEQYF
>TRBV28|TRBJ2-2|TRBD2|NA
TGTGCCAGCAGTAGCGGGAGGGCTAACACCGGGGAGCTGTTTTTT
CASSSGRANTGELFF
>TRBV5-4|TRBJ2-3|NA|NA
TGTGCCATCGCCAGGGGCCAGCGCACAGATACGCAGTATTTT
CAIARGQRTDTQYF
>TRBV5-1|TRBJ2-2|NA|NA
TGCGCCAGCAGCTTGAGCTTAGTTGAAACCGGGGAGCTGTTTTTT
CASSLSLVETGELFF
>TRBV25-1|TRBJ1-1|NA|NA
TGTGCCAGCAGTGGAGCAGAGAACACTGAAGCTTTCTTT
CASSGAENTEAFF
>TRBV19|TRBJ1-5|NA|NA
TGTGCCAGTAGTATTCTCAGGGCCCTTGATCAGCCCCAGCATTTT
CASSILRALDQPQHF
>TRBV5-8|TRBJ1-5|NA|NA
TGTGCCAGCAGCTCCATCCCTAATAGCAATCAGCCCCAGCATTTT
CASSSIPNSNQPQHF
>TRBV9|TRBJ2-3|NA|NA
TGTGCCAGCAACCGTAGATGGGGGTTTGGCACAGATACGCAGTATTTT
CASNRRWGFGTDTQYF
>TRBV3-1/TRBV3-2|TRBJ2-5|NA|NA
TGTGCCAGCAGCCAGGGGGGCTGGGAGACCCAGTACTTC
CASSQGGWETQYF
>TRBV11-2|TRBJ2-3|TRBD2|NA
TGTGCCGGCAGCTTCGGGACTAGTCAGGCGACGCAGTATTTT
CAGSFGTSQATQYF
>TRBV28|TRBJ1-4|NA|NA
TGTGCCAGCGCCCACGGGGGCGAAAAAAAACTGTTTTTT
CASAHGGEKKLFF
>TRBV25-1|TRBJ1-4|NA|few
TGTGCCAGCAGTGAATTGACCGCAACTAATGAAAAACTGTTTTTT
CASSELTATNEKLFF
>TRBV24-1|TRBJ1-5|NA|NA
TGTGCCACCAGTGACCTACGGGGTCAGCCCCAGCATTTT
CATSDLRGQPQHF
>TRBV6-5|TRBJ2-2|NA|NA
TGTGCCATCGGTAGCGTGTCGAACACCGGGGAGCTGTTTTTT
CAIGSVSNTGELFF
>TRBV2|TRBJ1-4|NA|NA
TGTGCCGGCCTACCCGGGACAACGACTAATGAAAAACTGTTTTTT
CAGLPGTTTNEKLFF
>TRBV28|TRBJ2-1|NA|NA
TGTGCCAGCAGTTTAGGAGCCGGTGTCACCTACAATGAGCAGTTCTTC
CASSLGAGVTYNEQFF